One and the same sample provided the 20 T cell receptor beta chains below, sequenced in a study of T cell responses to AZD1222 COVID-19 vaccine. Here immunoSEQ multiplex PCR was the method, and the copy in TCRdb shows in-frame clones only, minus some. The table lists more than 150,000 clones, around 90% of them singletons. Specimen: peripheral blood, collected 28 days after the second AZD1222 dose. These receptors were taken from an adult who received the AZD1222 COVID-19 vaccine.

The V call is TRBV10-1, the J call TRBJ1-6; D may be TRBD1 (5 bases). This CDR3 spans 13 amino acids. Trimming cost V 2 bases and J 8 bases, with 7 bases left between them. Looked up from germline, CDR1 is WNHNN and CDR2 is SYGVQD (reference sequence). DNA for the CDR3: TGCGCCAGCAGTGAGACAGGATATTCACCCCTCCACTTT. This sequence encodes CASSETGYSPLHF.

V is TRBV19 and J is TRBJ1-2; D perhaps matches TRBD1 (5 bases). The ends were cut back, 2 bases at V and 5 bases at J, with 18 bases in the middle. Per germline, CDR1 LNHDA and CDR2 SQIVND (reference sequence). The CDR3 has 16 residues. Here the CDR3 reads CASSIQGAEGVYGYTF. DNA of the CDR3: TGTGCCAGTAGTATACAGGGAGCCGAGGGAGTTTATGGCTACACCTTC.

This chain joins TRBV12-3 or TRBV12-4 and TRBJ1-4; D is ambiguous. Trimming took 5 bases from V and 7 from J, leaving 8 bases between them. CDR3 length: 12 residues. The CDR3 loop is CASSPNREKLFF. The CDR3 DNA reads TGTGCCAGCAGTCCAAACCGTGAAAAACTGTTTTTT.

This clone occurred once. The chain recombines TRBV7-9 with TRBJ1-6; TRBD1 matches 9 bases. Germline V gene lookup returns CDR1 SEHNR and CDR2 FQNEAQ (reference sequence). CDR3 length: 18 amino acids. With 1 base clipped from V and 3 bases from J, the junction kept 7 bases outside the gene matches. In DNA, the CDR3 is TGTGCCAGCAGCTTAGAGACAGGGGGGGACTTCTATAATTCACCCCTCCACTTT. It specifies CASSLETGGDFYNSPLHF.

V gene TRBV19 combines with J gene TRBJ2-4; TRBD2 might be the D (5 bases). The CDR3 sequence is 13 residues long. V dropped 1 base and J dropped 7 bases, with 8 bases sitting between them. Per the germline V gene, CDR1 is LNHDA and CDR2 is SQIVND (reference sequence). This CDR3 is CASSIGSVNIQYF. The CDR3 DNA reads as TGTGCCAGTAGTATAGGTAGCGTGAACATTCAGTACTTC.

The chain has TRBV3-1 (or the pseudogene TRBV3-2) and TRBJ2-2, with TRBD1 matching over 9 bases. The trim removed 4 bases at V and 4 bases at J, leaving 7 bases unmatched. CDR3 length equals 16 residues. CDR1 is LGHDT and CDR2 is YNNKEL in the germline V gene (reference sequence). DNA for the CDR3: TGTGCCAGCAGCCTGAACAGGGGGCGAGGCACCGGGGAGCTGTTTTTT. Its protein is CASSLNRGRGTGELFF.

In its sample, this clone was seen once. This sequence joins TRBV6-5 and TRBJ1-3; 8 bases line up with TRBD1. Per germline, CDR1 MNHEY and CDR2 SVGAGI. The CDR3 runs to 16 residues. V shed 2 bases, J shed 2 bases, and the junction held 5 bases outside the gene matches. CDR3 DNA: TGTGCCAGCAGTTACGACACAGGGGGGGCTGGAAACACCATATATTTT. Translating gives CASSYDTGGAGNTIYF.

The chain carries TRBV29-1 and TRBJ1-1; 10 bases agree with TRBD1. The CDR3 length is 17 residues. With 0 bases clipped from V and 0 bases from J, the junction kept 7 bases outside the gene matches. Per the germline V gene, CDR1 is SQVTM and CDR2 is ANQGSEA. The CDR3 region is CSVEERQGALVNTEAFF. Here the CDR3 DNA reads TGCAGCGTTGAAGAACGACAGGGGGCGTTGGTGAACACTGAAGCTTTCTTT.

V and J are TRBV6-5 and TRBJ1-3; possible D gene TRBD1, 5 bases. Trimming removed 2 bases at V and 0 bases at J, with 8 bases between. This CDR3 has 15 amino acids. Germline V gene data show CDR1 as MNHEY and CDR2 as SVGAGI. The CDR3 DNA follows: TGTGCCAGCAGTTACGACAGCCACTCTGGAAACACCATATATTTT. As protein: CASSYDSHSGNTIYF.

The J gene is TRBJ2-1, the V gene TRBV6-5, with 8 positions matching TRBD2. This CDR3 spans 15 amino acids. Trimming at V came to 3 bases and at J to 7 bases, leaving 8 bases not matched to a gene. Germline CDR1 is MNHEY and CDR2 is SVGAGI. The CDR3 DNA reads TGTGCCAGCAGTTATTCGAGCGGGAGAAGAAATGAGCAGTTCTTC. Translated: CASSYSSGRRNEQFF.

This sequence joins TRBV9 and TRBJ2-7; 10 nucleotides match TRBD2. Germline CDR1 and CDR2: SGDLS and YYNGEE. J was trimmed by 4 bases and V by 3 bases; bases with no gene match: 7. The CDR3 runs 15 residues. CDR3 sequence: CASSAEREGLYEQYF. The CDR3 nucleotides read TGTGCCAGCAGCGCCGAGCGGGAGGGCCTGTACGAGCAGTACTTC.

The chain couples TRBV5-1 to TRBJ1-1; a weak D match, TRBD1 (6 bases). CDR1 and CDR2 (germline): SGHRS, YFSETQ. The CDR3 contains 12 residues. The V end lost 6 bases, the J end lost 1 base, and 7 bases lay between the germline ends. CDR3 protein: CASKQGNTEAFF. Here the CDR3 DNA reads TGCGCCAGCAAACAGGGGAACACTGAAGCTTTCTTT.

The table lists this clone with a count of one. The gene calls are TRBV5-1 and TRBJ2-1, with TRBD1 matching over 11 bases. The CDR3 is 15 amino acids. Looked up from germline, CDR1 is SGHRS and CDR2 is YFSETQ. J was trimmed by 7 bases and V by 4 bases; bases with no gene match: 7. CDR3 coding DNA: TGCGCCAGCAGCCCTAGGACAGGGGGCTTGAATGAGCAGTTCTTC. Amino acid sequence: CASSPRTGGLNEQFF.

The chain recombines TRBV28 with TRBJ1-4; D gene ambiguous. The CDR3 runs to 13 residues. Trimming took off 0 bases at V and 3 bases at J, with 2 bases between the two ends. Germline loops: CDR1 MDHEN, CDR2 SYDVKM. The chain's CDR3 is CASSLWANEKLFF. DNA for the CDR3: TGTGCCAGCAGTTTATGGGCTAATGAAAAACTGTTTTTT.

The chain joins TRBV28 to TRBJ2-7; D is undetermined. Germline V gene data show CDR1 as MDHEN and CDR2 as SYDVKM. V was pared by 6 bases and J by 1 base, with 10 bases between. The CDR3 consists of 13 residues. This CDR3 reads CASSPGPSYEQYF. CDR3 nucleotides: TGTGCCAGCAGCCCCGGGCCTTCCTACGAGCAGTACTTC.

The chain recombines TRBV9 with TRBJ1-5, with D tentatively TRBD1 (5 bases). The CDR3 length is 15 residues. V was shortened by 1 base and J by 0 bases, with 8 bases between the two germline ends. CDR1 and CDR2 from the germline V gene are SGDLS and YYNGEE. The CDR3 is CASSVTGHSNQPQHF. In DNA form, the CDR3 reads TGTGCCAGCAGCGTAACAGGACATAGCAATCAGCCCCAGCATTTT. Full variable domain (outside the CDR3, taken from reference TRBV9 and TRBJ1-5): DSGVTQTPKHLITATGQRVTLRCSPRSGDLSVYWYQQSLDQGLQFLIQYYNGEERAKGNILERFSAQQFPDLHSELNLSSLELGDSALYFCASSVTGHSNQPQHFGDGTRLSIL.

V gene TRBV6-2 or TRBV6-3 combines with J gene TRBJ1-6; D not certain. The V end lost 4 bases, the J end lost 11 bases, and 9 bases lay between the germline ends. Germline V gene sequence: CDR1 MNHEY, CDR2 SVGEGT. The CDR3 runs to 12 residues. CDR3 DNA: TGTGCCAGCAGTTTGCAAACCCCACCCCTCCACTTT. It encodes CASSLQTPPLHF.

This chain uses TRBV11-2 with TRBJ1-6; 8 bases are a match to TRBD1. Germline V lookup: CDR1 SGHAT, CDR2 FQNNGV. This CDR3 has 15 residues. The J segment lost 7 bases and the V segment lost 8 bases, leaving 10 bases of the junction unmatched. CDR3 loop: CASDPSGTGNSPLHF. CDR3 coding DNA: TGTGCCAGCGACCCGTCCGGGACAGGAAATTCACCCCTCCACTTT.

This clone was detected once. The chain couples TRBV9 to TRBJ2-3; TRBD2 aligns across 11 bases. CDR1 is SGDLS and CDR2 is YYNGEE in the germline V gene. The CDR3 contains 15 residues. Trimming cost V 0 bases and J 4 bases; bases outside gene matches: 1. The CDR3 DNA is TGTGCCAGCAGCGTAGGGGGACTAGCGGCAGATACGCAGTATTTT. Its translation: CASSVGGLAADTQYF.

This clone was counted a single time. Other DNA sequences within the sample encode an identical CDR3. The CDR3 is CASSQEGGGETQYF. CDR3 DNA: TGTGCCAGCAGCCAAGAGGGAGGGGGAGAGACCCAGTACTTC. The chain recombines TRBV3-1 (or the pseudogene TRBV3-2) with TRBJ2-5; D is possibly TRBD2 (7 bases). This CDR3 region has 14 residues. Between the trimmed V and J ends, which lost 0 bases and 4 bases, there was a span of 9 bases. Germline V CDR1 and CDR2: LGHDT, YNNKEL (reference sequence).